Sequencing of this T cell receptor beta chain was carried out in a study of neurological immune-mediated disorders. Whole-study findings and limits: The study found the most TCR clonal expansion in HTLV-1-associated myelopathy and the least in multiple sclerosis, below healthy controls.

The V gene end was trimmed by 7 bases and the J gene end by 10 bases; junction bases not matched to a gene: 22. The germline CDR1 and CDR2 sequences are LNHNV and YYDKDF (reference sequence). This CDR3 region has 17 residues. This clonotype came up many times. Its antigen is unknown. 2 million unsorted PBMCs were stored in RNAlater at -80 °C before RNA extraction. TCRdb passed the 5' RACE reads through MiXCR, listing each CDR3 protein once. This table has more than 45,000 distinct CDR3 sequences, 3% to 4.5% appearing once. The chain carries TRBV15 and TRBJ2-3, with TRBD2 identical over 8 bases. The source material was PBMCs. The receptor's source is a woman in her twenties or thirties with multiple sclerosis. Here the CDR3 DNA reads TGTGCCACCATCTCCCTTCGGGCGGGAGGTCTGAGGGGGTCGCAGTATTTT. Protein: CATISLRAGGLRGSQYF.